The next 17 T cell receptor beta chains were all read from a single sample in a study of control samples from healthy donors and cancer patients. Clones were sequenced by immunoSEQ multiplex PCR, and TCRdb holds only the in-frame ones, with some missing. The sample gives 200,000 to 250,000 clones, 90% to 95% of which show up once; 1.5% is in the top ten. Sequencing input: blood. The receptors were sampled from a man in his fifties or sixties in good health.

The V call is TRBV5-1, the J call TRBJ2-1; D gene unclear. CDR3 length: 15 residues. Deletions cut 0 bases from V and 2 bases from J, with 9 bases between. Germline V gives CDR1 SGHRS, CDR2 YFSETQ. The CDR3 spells CASSLVDTTYNEQFF. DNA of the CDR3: TGCGCCAGCAGCTTGGTTGACACCACCTACAATGAGCAGTTCTTC.

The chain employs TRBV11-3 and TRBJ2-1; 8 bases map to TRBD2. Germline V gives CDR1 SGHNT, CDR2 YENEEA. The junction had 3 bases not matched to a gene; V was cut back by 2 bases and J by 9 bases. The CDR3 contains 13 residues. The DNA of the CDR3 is TGTGCCAGCAGCTTACTAGCGGGTGGTGAGCAGTTCTTC. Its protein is CASSLLAGGEQFF.

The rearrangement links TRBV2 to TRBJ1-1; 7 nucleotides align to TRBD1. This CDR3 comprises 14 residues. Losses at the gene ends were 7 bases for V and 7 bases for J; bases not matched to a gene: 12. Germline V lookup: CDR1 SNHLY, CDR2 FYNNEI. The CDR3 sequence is CASTPDRRRDEAFF. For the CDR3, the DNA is TGTGCCAGCACTCCGGACAGGAGACGGGATGAAGCTTTCTTT.

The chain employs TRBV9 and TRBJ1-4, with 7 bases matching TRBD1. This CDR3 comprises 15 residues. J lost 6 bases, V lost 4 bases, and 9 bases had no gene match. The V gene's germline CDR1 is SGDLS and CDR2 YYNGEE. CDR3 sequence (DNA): TGTGCCAGCAGCCTCCAGGAGGGGGCAGATGAAAAACTGTTTTTT. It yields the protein CASSLQEGADEKLFF. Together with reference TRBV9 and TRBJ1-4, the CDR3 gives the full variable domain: DSGVTQTPKHLITATGQRVTLRCSPRSGDLSVYWYQQSLDQGLQFLIQYYNGEERAKGNILERFSAQQFPDLHSELNLSSLELGDSALYFCASSLQEGADEKLFFGSGTQLSVL.

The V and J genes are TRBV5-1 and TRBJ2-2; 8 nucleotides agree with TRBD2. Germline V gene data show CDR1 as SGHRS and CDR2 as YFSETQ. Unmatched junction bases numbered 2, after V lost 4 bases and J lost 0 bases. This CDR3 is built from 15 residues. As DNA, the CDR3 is TGCGCCAGCAGCGGCGGGGGGTCGAACACCGGGGAGCTGTTTTTT. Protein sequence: CASSGGGSNTGELFF.

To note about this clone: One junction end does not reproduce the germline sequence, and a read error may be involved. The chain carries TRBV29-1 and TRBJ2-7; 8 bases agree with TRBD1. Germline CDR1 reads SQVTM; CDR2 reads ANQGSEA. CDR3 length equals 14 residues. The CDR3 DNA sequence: TGCAGCGTGGAAGAACAGGGGGTTGGCGACGAGCAGTACTTC. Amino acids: CSVEEQGVGDEQYF.

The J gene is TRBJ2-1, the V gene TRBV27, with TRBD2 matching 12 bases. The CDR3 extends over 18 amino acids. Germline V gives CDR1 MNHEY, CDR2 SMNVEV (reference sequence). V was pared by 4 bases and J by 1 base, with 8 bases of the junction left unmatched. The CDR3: CASSSLAGGRSSYNEQFF. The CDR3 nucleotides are TGTGCCAGCAGTTCTCTAGCGGGGGGGCGGTCGTCCTACAATGAGCAGTTCTTC.

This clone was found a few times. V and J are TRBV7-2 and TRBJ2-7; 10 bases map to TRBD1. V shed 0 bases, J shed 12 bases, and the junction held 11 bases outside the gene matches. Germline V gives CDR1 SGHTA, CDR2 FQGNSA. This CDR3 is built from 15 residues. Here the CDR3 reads CASSLAIGQGVVWYF. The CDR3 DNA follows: TGTGCCAGCAGCTTAGCTATAGGACAGGGGGTCGTTTGGTACTTC.

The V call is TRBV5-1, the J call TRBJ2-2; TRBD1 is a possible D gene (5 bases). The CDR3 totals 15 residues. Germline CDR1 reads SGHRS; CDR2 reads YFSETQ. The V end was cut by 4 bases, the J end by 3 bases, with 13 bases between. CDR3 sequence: CASSVGVGDTGELFF. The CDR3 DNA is TGCGCCAGCAGCGTGGGTGTAGGGGACACCGGGGAGCTGTTTTTT. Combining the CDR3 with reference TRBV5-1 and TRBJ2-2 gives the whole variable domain KAGVTQTPRYLIKTRGQQVTLSCSPISGHRSVSWYQQTPGQGLQFLFEYFSETQRNKGNFPGRFSGRQFSNSRSEMNVSTLELGDSALYLCASSVGVGDTGELFFGEGSRLTVL.

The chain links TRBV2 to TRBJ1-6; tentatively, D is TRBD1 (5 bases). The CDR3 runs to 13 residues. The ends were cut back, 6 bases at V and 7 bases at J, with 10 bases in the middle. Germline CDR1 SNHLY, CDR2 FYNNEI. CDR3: CASRGQLNSPLHF. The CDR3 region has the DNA TGTGCCAGCAGGGGGCAGCTAAATTCACCCCTCCACTTT.

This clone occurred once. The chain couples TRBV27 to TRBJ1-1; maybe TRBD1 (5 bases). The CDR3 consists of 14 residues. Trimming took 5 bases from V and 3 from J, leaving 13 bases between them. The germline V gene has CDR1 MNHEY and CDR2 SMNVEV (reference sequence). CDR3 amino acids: CASSLRQRDTEAFF. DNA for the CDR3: TGTGCCAGCAGTCTCCGACAGAGAGACACTGAAGCTTTCTTT.

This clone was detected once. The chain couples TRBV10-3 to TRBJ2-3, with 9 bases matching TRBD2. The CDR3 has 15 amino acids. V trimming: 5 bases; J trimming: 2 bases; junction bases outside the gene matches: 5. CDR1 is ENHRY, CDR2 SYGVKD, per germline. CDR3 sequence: CAISLAGGITDTQYF. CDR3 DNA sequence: TGTGCCATCAGTCTTGCGGGGGGGATCACAGATACGCAGTATTTT.

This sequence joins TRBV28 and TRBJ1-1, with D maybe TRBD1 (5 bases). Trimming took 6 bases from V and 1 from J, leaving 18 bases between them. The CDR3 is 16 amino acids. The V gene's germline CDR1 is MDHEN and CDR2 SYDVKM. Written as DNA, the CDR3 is TGTGCCAGCAGCGGGGGGGAACAGGTGGGGAACACTGAAGCTTTCTTT. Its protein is CASSGGEQVGNTEAFF.

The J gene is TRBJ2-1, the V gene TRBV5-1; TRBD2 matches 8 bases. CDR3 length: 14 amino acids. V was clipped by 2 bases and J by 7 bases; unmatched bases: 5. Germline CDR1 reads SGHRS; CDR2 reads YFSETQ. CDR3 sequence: CASSFGLAENEQFF. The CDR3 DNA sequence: TGCGCCAGCAGCTTTGGACTAGCCGAGAATGAGCAGTTCTTC.

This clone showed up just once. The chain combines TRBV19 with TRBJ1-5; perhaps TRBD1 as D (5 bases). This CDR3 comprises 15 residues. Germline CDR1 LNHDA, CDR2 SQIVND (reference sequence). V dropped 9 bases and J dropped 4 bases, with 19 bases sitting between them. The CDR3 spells CASTGTGTQNQPQHF. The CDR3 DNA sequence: TGTGCCAGCACCGGAACCGGGACCCAAAATCAGCCCCAGCATTTT. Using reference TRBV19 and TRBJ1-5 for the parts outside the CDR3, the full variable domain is DGGITQSPKYLFRKEGQNVTLSCEQNLNHDAMYWYRQDPGQGLRLIYYSQIVNDFQKGDIAEGYSVSREKKESFPLTVTSAQKNPTAFYLCASTGTGTQNQPQHFGDGTRLSIL.

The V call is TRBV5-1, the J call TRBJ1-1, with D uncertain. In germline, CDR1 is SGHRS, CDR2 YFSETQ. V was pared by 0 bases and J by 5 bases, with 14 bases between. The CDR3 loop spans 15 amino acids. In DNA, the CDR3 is TGCGCCAGCAGCTTGGTTATCGATGGGTCGACTGAAGCTTTCTTT. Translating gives CASSLVIDGSTEAFF.

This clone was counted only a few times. CDR3 sequence (DNA): TGTGCCACCAAGGAGACAGGGGGCCATGCCGGGGAGCTGTTTTTT. It yields the protein CATKETGGHAGELFF. V is TRBV24-1 and J is TRBJ2-2; 10 bases line up with TRBD1. The CDR3 covers 15 residues. The ends lost 8 bases at V and 6 bases at J; junction bases unmatched: 8. Germline assignment: CDR1 KGHDR and CDR2 SFDVKD.